The subject of this entry is one TCR beta chain. This sample stems from a study of CD8 T cells in Susac syndrome. Study at large: Susac syndrome patients were untreated, on corticosteroids with some adding intravenous immunoglobulin, or on intravenous immunoglobulin only.

Trimming took off 2 bases at V and 5 bases at J, with 8 bases between the two ends. The CDR3 totals 13 residues. In germline, CDR1 is LNHNV, CDR2 YYDKDF (reference sequence). Random hexamers served to reverse transcribe roughly 0.5 to 1 ug RNA. TCRdb itself ran the immunoSEQ multiplex PCR reads through MiXCR, one entry per CDR3 protein. The table records some 180,000 distinct CDR3 sequences, around 94% of them present only once. This TCR was recovered from a human donor with Susac syndrome. The sequenced sample consisted of CD4+ T cells from PBMCs. The gene calls are TRBV15 and TRBJ2-3, with no clear D. CDR3 DNA: TGTGCCACCAGCAGACCCCCCGTAGATACGCAGTATTTT. It encodes CATSRPPVDTQYF.